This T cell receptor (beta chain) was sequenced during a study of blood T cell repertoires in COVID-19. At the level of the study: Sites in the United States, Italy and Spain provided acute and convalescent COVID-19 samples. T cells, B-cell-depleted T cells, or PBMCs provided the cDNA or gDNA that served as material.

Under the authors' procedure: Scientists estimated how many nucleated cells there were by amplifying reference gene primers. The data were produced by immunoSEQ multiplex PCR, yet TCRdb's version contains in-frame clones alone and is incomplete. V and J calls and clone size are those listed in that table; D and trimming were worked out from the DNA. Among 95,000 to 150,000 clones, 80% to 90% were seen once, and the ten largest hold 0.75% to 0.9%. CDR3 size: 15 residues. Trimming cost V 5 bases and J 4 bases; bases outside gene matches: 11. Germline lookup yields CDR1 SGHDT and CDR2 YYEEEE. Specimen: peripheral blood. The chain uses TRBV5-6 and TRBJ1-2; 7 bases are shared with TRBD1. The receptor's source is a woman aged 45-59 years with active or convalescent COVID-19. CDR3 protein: CASSPRTGGSYGYTF. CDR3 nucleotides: TGTGCCAGCAGTCCCAGGACAGGAGGGTCCTATGGCTACACCTTC.